What follows are 24 T cell receptor beta chains derived from one specimen sequenced in a study of technical replicates of blood from several donors (dated by TCRdb to about 2017). Libraries were made using the immunoSEQ multiplex PCR assay. TCRdb obtained this table from immuneACCESS and retained in-frame rearrangements with V and J assigned. These tables miss some clones; where compared with another copy, unresolved V genes account for less than half of the shortfall, and the remainder is unexplained. The sample profile shows about 84,000 clones; about 97% of them were found once. Less than 0.2% of the sample is in the top ten clones. Sequencing input: T cells isolated from PBMCs. Source of these receptors: a human donor in good health.

The CDR3 DNA sequence: TGTGCCAGCAGCCTACGCTCTGGAAACACCATATATTTT. Amino acids: CASSLRSGNTIYF. The chain links TRBV27 to TRBJ1-3; no clear D gene. There are 13 residues in the CDR3. The V end lost 6 bases, the J end lost 0 bases, and 6 bases lay between the germline ends. Germline lookup yields CDR1 MNHEY and CDR2 SMNVEV (reference sequence).

The rearrangement links TRBV4-1 to TRBJ1-2; possibly TRBD1 for D (6 bases). The CDR3 covers 15 residues. V was cut by 1 base and J by 0 bases, with 9 bases left in between. From germline, CDR1 is MGHRA and CDR2 YSYEKL. CDR3 in DNA: TGCGCCAGCAGCCAAGGGACAGATGCTAACTATGGCTACACCTTC. Translation: CASSQGTDANYGYTF.

The V and J genes are TRBV7-2 and TRBJ1-1; D ambiguous. In germline, CDR1 is SGHTA, CDR2 FQGNSA. CDR3 size: 12 residues. V lost 8 bases, J lost 3 bases, and 10 bases lay in between. CDR3 sequence: CASGHEDTEAFF. Here the CDR3 DNA reads TGTGCCAGCGGCCATGAGGACACTGAAGCTTTCTTT.

The chain employs TRBV6-6 and TRBJ1-2; TRBD1 matches 7 bases. CDR3 size: 15 residues. CDR1 MNHNY and CDR2 SVGAGI come from the germline V gene (reference sequence). V was pared by 6 bases and J by 2 bases, with 9 bases of the junction left unmatched. CDR3 coding DNA: TGTGCCAGCAGCCCCAAGGCGACAGGGAACTATGGCTACACCTTC. The encoded protein is CASSPKATGNYGYTF.

The V and J genes are TRBV28 and TRBJ2-1; 9 nucleotides match TRBD2. The CDR3 is 15 residues long. Germline values: CDR1 MDHEN, CDR2 SYDVKM. V lost 3 bases, J lost 9 bases, and 9 bases stayed unmatched. Written as DNA, the CDR3 is TGTGCCAGCAGTTTGGCGGGAGGGCGGGAGCCTGAGCAGTTCTTC. It specifies CASSLAGGREPEQFF.

The chain combines TRBV6-6 with TRBJ2-5; 7 bases match TRBD2. The J call could be wrong; TRBJ2-7 is a better fit for the DNA end. Germline assignment: CDR1 MNHNY and CDR2 SVGAGI (reference sequence). The CDR3 consists of 14 residues. The CDR3 DNA reads as TGTGCCAGCAGCGGGACTATTAGCTCCTACGAGCAGTACTTC. It yields the protein CASSGTISSYEQYF.

This clone was observed once. One end of the junction does not line up with germline, which may come from a read error. The chain carries TRBV7-7 and TRBJ2-3; TRBD1 might be the D (5 bases). CDR3 length: 14 amino acids. The germline CDR1 and CDR2 sequences are SSHAT and FNYEAQ (reference sequence). CDR3 residues: CASSLDSGSYTQYF. CDR3 DNA sequence: TGTGCTAGCAGCTTAGACAGTGGTTCGTATACGCAGTATTTT.

V usage is TRBV7-9 and J usage is TRBJ2-7; D may be TRBD1 (6 bases). The CDR3 runs 14 residues. V dropped 1 base and J dropped 0 bases, with 7 bases sitting between them. Looked up from germline, CDR1 is SEHNR and CDR2 is FQNEAQ (reference sequence). CDR3 coding DNA: TGTGCCAGCAGCTTAGACAGGGCCTCCTACGAGCAGTACTTC. Its translation is CASSLDRASYEQYF.

The rearrangement links TRBV27 to TRBJ2-1; 8 positions match TRBD1. Germline V gene sequence: CDR1 MNHEY, CDR2 SMNVEV (reference sequence). The length of the CDR3 is 16 residues. V was clipped by 2 bases and J by 8 bases; unmatched bases: 11. DNA for the CDR3: TGTGCCAGCAGTTTAGGAGGGTGGACAGGGTCATATGAGCAGTTCTTC. This gives the protein CASSLGGWTGSYEQFF.

V gene TRBV6-5 combines with J gene TRBJ2-7, with TRBD2 matching 8 bases. Trimming at V came to 6 bases and at J to 3 bases, leaving 10 bases not matched to a gene. Germline V gene sequence: CDR1 MNHEY, CDR2 SVGAGI. The CDR3 runs to 15 residues. The DNA for the CDR3 is TGTGCCAGCAGCACCGGGACTAGTAATGTCTACGAGCAGTACTTC. This encodes CASSTGTSNVYEQYF.

V usage is TRBV5-1 and J usage is TRBJ2-2, with TRBD2 matching 7 bases. The CDR3 has 16 amino acids. CDR1 is SGHRS, CDR2 YFSETQ, per germline. The V segment lost 4 bases and the J segment 0 bases; nucleotides outside the gene matches: 6. CDR3 coding DNA: TGCGCCAGCAGCCAACTAGCGACCCCGAACACCGGGGAGCTGTTTTTT. The encoded protein is CASSQLATPNTGELFF.

J is TRBJ1-5 and V is TRBV7-8, with 9 bases identical to TRBD1. The CDR3 is 18 residues long. CDR1 is SGHVS, CDR2 FQNEAQ, per germline. V shed 2 bases, J shed 5 bases, and the junction held 13 bases outside the gene matches. The CDR3 loop is CASSLFGFEGQGHQPQHF. DNA for the CDR3: TGTGCCAGCAGCTTATTTGGGTTCGAGGGACAGGGCCATCAGCCCCAGCATTTT.

CDR3 sequence reads: CATSRGSSQETQYF. The CDR3 DNA is TGTGCCACCAGCAGAGGGTCTAGTCAAGAGACCCAGTACTTC. The chain joins TRBV15 to TRBJ2-5; D unresolved. CDR3 length equals 14 residues. CDR1 is LNHNV, CDR2 YYDKDF, per germline (reference sequence). V was pared by 1 base and J by 2 bases, with 8 bases between.

The chain joins TRBV18 to TRBJ2-1; 14 positions agree with TRBD2. V lost 0 bases, J lost 6 bases, and 4 bases stayed unmatched. CDR3 length equals 17 residues. Germline V lookup: CDR1 KGHSH, CDR2 LQKENI. CDR3 in DNA: TGTGCCAGCTCACCACCGGAGACTAGCGGGAGGGCCAATGAGCAGTTCTTC. This gives the protein CASSPPETSGRANEQFF.

This chain joins TRBV4-1 and TRBJ1-2, with D maybe TRBD1 (5 bases). Germline CDR1 reads MGHRA; CDR2 reads YSYEKL. V lost 0 bases and J lost 7, with 24 bases in between. The CDR3 totals 18 residues. CDR3 loop: CASSQDDLQVRIRGGYTF. CDR3 DNA sequence: TGCGCCAGCAGCCAAGACGATCTACAGGTGCGGATTCGAGGTGGCTACACCTTC.

The gene calls are TRBV18 and TRBJ1-1; D is perhaps TRBD1 (6 bases). V shed 4 bases and J shed 8 bases, with 14 bases lying between them. This CDR3 contains 13 residues. CDR1 and CDR2 (germline): KGHSH, LQKENI. This chain's CDR3 is CASSLGQSSEAFF. CDR3 nucleotide sequence: TGTGCCAGCTCACTTGGACAGTCTTCAGAAGCTTTCTTT.

This clone was seen only once. V usage is TRBV29-1 and J usage is TRBJ2-1; the D gene is possibly TRBD1 (5 bases). The CDR3 spans 13 residues. V lost 4 bases and J lost 3, with 10 bases in between. Germline CDR1 is SQVTM and CDR2 is ANQGSEA. The CDR3 here is CSVGPQGYNEQFF. The CDR3 DNA is TGCAGCGTTGGACCCCAGGGCTACAATGAGCAGTTCTTC.

The chain has TRBV29-1 and TRBJ2-1, with 10 bases fitting TRBD2. The trim removed 5 bases at V and 10 bases at J, leaving 14 bases unmatched. Germline values: CDR1 SQVTM, CDR2 ANQGSEA. The CDR3 length is 15 residues. This CDR3 is CSVLHPSQGLAEQFF. The CDR3 DNA reads TGCAGCGTTCTCCACCCCAGCCAGGGACTAGCGGAGCAGTTCTTC.

The chain has TRBV28 and TRBJ1-2; 8 bases are a match to TRBD1. This CDR3 comprises 15 residues. The V gene end was trimmed by 4 bases and the J gene end by 5 bases; junction bases not matched to a gene: 9. Germline CDR1 is MDHEN and CDR2 is SYDVKM. As DNA, the CDR3 is TGTGCCAGCAGTTCATACAGGGGGGGGCTTTATGGCTACACCTTC. Encoded protein: CASSSYRGGLYGYTF.

The chain couples TRBV19 to TRBJ2-7; 10 bases map to TRBD1. V shed 3 bases, J shed 2 bases, and the junction held 4 bases outside the gene matches. CDR1 is LNHDA and CDR2 is SQIVND in the germline V gene (reference sequence). The CDR3 contains 15 residues. CDR3 region: CASSILGQGTYEQYF. The CDR3 DNA follows: TGTGCCAGTAGTATTTTGGGACAGGGGACCTACGAGCAGTACTTC.

The genes are TRBV4-1 and TRBJ2-1, with 10 positions matching TRBD2. With 2 bases clipped from V and 4 bases from J, the junction kept 8 bases outside the gene matches. Germline CDR1 is MGHRA and CDR2 is YSYEKL. The CDR3 consists of 17 residues. The CDR3 DNA reads TGCGCCAGCAGCCAACCCCACGCTAGCGGGAGATACAATGAGCAGTTCTTC. Amino acids: CASSQPHASGRYNEQFF.

V and J are TRBV28 and TRBJ2-2; TRBD2 is a possible D gene (5 bases). Trimming removed 3 bases at V and 3 bases at J, with 11 bases between. From germline, CDR1 is MDHEN and CDR2 SYDVKM. The CDR3 has 15 residues. CDR3 protein: CASSLGDRDTGELFF. The CDR3 DNA sequence: TGTGCCAGCAGTTTGGGAGACCGAGACACCGGGGAGCTGTTTTTT.

This clone was counted a single time. The chain combines TRBV30 with TRBJ1-5; D gene unclear. The CDR3 is 14 amino acids. Germline CDR1 is GTSNPN and CDR2 is SVGIG (reference sequence). Trimming took 4 bases from V and 0 from J, leaving 10 bases between them. CDR3 nucleotides: TGTGCCTGGACTGGGCCTTCTAGCAATCAGCCCCAGCATTTT. Translated: CAWTGPSSNQPQHF.

The V gene is TRBV2, the J gene TRBJ2-1; 8 bases match TRBD1. Trimming at V came to 5 bases and at J to 6 bases, leaving 12 bases not matched to a gene. From germline, CDR1 is SNHLY and CDR2 FYNNEI. This CDR3 has 16 amino acids. Here the CDR3 DNA reads TGTGCCAGCAGTAGGAATGGACAGGGCTCACCCAATGAGCAGTTCTTC. Amino acid sequence: CASSRNGQGSPNEQFF.